The 16 T cell receptor beta chains below come from one sample, sequenced in a study of blood T cell repertoires in COVID-19. Sequenced by immunoSEQ multiplex PCR; TCRdb stores in-frame clones only, minus some. The sample lists about 320,000 clones, 90% seen once, with 2.6% in the top ten. Sequencing was done on a sample of PBMCs or T cells enriched from blood (not recorded which). The receptors originated from a man aged 55 to 70 who had recovered from COVID-19.

The chain recombines TRBV2 with TRBJ1-1, with D possibly TRBD1 on 6 matching bases. Between the trimmed V and J ends, which lost 8 bases and 7 bases, there was a span of 20 bases. Germline CDR1 reads SNHLY; CDR2 reads FYNNEI. The CDR3 is 14 amino acids. This CDR3 reads CASLAGEMGSEAFF. The CDR3 DNA follows: TGTGCCAGCTTAGCAGGGGAGATGGGCAGTGAAGCTTTCTTT.

The V gene is TRBV2, the J gene TRBJ1-4; TRBD1 might be the D (5 bases). The CDR3 is 13 amino acids. Germline V gene sequence: CDR1 SNHLY, CDR2 FYNNEI. Trimming removed 7 bases at V and 8 bases at J, with 14 bases between. CDR3 sequence reads: CASTLQGGEKLFF. For the CDR3, the DNA is TGTGCCAGCACGCTTCAGGGAGGGGAAAAACTGTTTTTT.

The sample holds one count of this clone. J is TRBJ1-1 and V is TRBV6-5; a possible D gene is TRBD1 (6 bases). The CDR3 sequence is 13 residues long. V was shortened by 5 bases and J by 7 bases, with 14 bases between the two germline ends. Looked up from germline, CDR1 is MNHEY and CDR2 is SVGAGI. The CDR3 bases are TGTGCCAGCAGTAGGGACACAAAAAATGAAGCTTTCTTT. Its translation: CASSRDTKNEAFF.

This clone was detected once. The chain is built from TRBV23-1 and TRBJ1-6; unclear D gene. TRBV23-1 counts as an open reading frame of uncertain function. The CDR3 contains 14 residues. The DNA of the CDR3 is TGCGCGCTTCAGTGGGCAGCTAATAATTCACCCCTCCACTTT. It codes for CALQWAANNSPLHF.

V and J are TRBV7-8 and TRBJ2-1; 7 nucleotides agree with TRBD2. V gave up 5 bases and J gave up 6 bases; unmatched junction bases: 7. Germline CDR1 reads SGHVS; CDR2 reads FQNEAQ. The CDR3 contains 14 residues. CDR3 sequence: CASSPWPSGNEQFF. The CDR3 DNA follows: TGTGCCAGCAGCCCCTGGCCTAGCGGCAATGAGCAGTTCTTC.

V is TRBV18 and J is TRBJ1-1; 8 bases are a match to TRBD1. The CDR3 covers 16 residues. Looked up from germline, CDR1 is KGHSH and CDR2 is LQKENI. Trimming took 1 base from V and 6 from J; bases not matched to a gene: 10. The CDR3 DNA reads as TGTGCCAGCTCACCACGACAGGACAGGGCAGGCTCTGAAGCTTTCTTT. It translates to CASSPRQDRAGSEAFF.

The V gene is TRBV5-4, the J gene TRBJ2-7, with 11 bases fitting TRBD2. Germline V gene data show CDR1 as SGHNT and CDR2 as YYREEE (reference sequence). CDR3 size: 16 residues. V was pared by 4 bases and J by 3 bases, with 9 bases of the junction left unmatched. CDR3 bases: TGTGCCAGCAGCCAGGAAGTGACTAGCGGGATCTACGAGCAGTACTTC. Amino acid sequence: CASSQEVTSGIYEQYF.

The CDR3 DNA reads TGTGCCAGCAGCTTCCGGGACAGGGGGCTCAATGAGCAGTTCTTC. This encodes CASSFRDRGLNEQFF. This sequence joins TRBV7-8 and TRBJ2-1; 12 nucleotides agree with TRBD1. The ends lost 3 bases at V and 6 bases at J; junction bases unmatched: 3. This CDR3 is 15 amino acids long. Germline V gene lookup returns CDR1 SGHVS and CDR2 FQNEAQ.

This clone was picked up a small number of times. The chain combines TRBV5-1 with TRBJ1-6; maybe TRBD1 (6 bases). This CDR3 comprises 15 residues. Trimming took 4 bases from V and 10 from J, leaving 18 bases between them. Germline loops: CDR1 SGHRS, CDR2 YFSETQ. The CDR3 DNA reads TGCGCCAGCAGCCTCACAGGGCCGACACCGTCACCCCTCCACTTT. Protein: CASSLTGPTPSPLHF.

The rearrangement links TRBV5-1 to TRBJ2-1; D is undetermined. Germline-derived CDR1 and CDR2 are SGHRS and YFSETQ. The V and J ends lost 0 bases and 1 base respectively, with 5 bases between them. This CDR3 is built from 14 residues. CDR3 protein: CASSLVSSYNEQFF. The CDR3 DNA follows: TGCGCCAGCAGCTTGGTCTCGTCCTACAATGAGCAGTTCTTC. The variable domain in full, with the rest retrieved from reference TRBV5-1 and TRBJ2-1, is KAGVTQTPRYLIKTRGQQVTLSCSPISGHRSVSWYQQTPGQGLQFLFEYFSETQRNKGNFPGRFSGRQFSNSRSEMNVSTLELGDSALYLCASSLVSSYNEQFFGPGTRLTVL.

The genes are TRBV4-3 and TRBJ2-5, with TRBD2 matching 8 bases. This CDR3 spans 16 amino acids. After removal of 0 bases from V and 5 bases from J, the junction contained 8 bases not matched to a gene. CDR1 is LGHNA and CDR2 is YSLEER in the germline V gene. The CDR3 loop reads CASSQDEAGGRETQYF. Here the CDR3 DNA reads TGCGCCAGCAGCCAAGACGAGGCGGGGGGCAGGGAGACCCAGTACTTC.

The CDR3 is CASSQGTGSSETQYF. The CDR3 nucleotides are TGCGCCAGCAGCCAAGGGACGGGATCGAGTGAGACCCAGTACTTC. The V call is TRBV4-3, the J call TRBJ2-5; weak D call: TRBD2 (5 bases). Trimming removed 1 base at V and 5 bases at J, with 14 bases between. Germline-derived CDR1 and CDR2 are LGHNA and YSLEER. The CDR3 spans 15 residues.

This clone was recorded once. This specimen includes other DNA sequences encoding the same CDR3. The chain joins TRBV18 to TRBJ1-5, with D tentatively TRBD1 (5 bases). This CDR3 region has 14 residues. The germline CDR1 and CDR2 sequences are KGHSH and LQKENI. Trimming left V 0 bases short and J 4 bases short, with 7 bases between. The CDR3 DNA follows: TGTGCCAGCTCACCACCCGGGGGAAATCAGCCCCAGCATTTT. Translated: CASSPPGGNQPQHF.

The chain recombines TRBV5-4 with TRBJ1-1; D unclear. Per the germline V gene, CDR1 is SGHNT and CDR2 is YYREEE (reference sequence). Trimming removed 6 bases from V and 1 base from J, with 10 bases in between. The CDR3 loop spans 13 amino acids. The CDR3 reads CASTLPGNTEAFF. The CDR3 DNA is TGTGCCAGCACCTTACCAGGGAACACTGAAGCTTTCTTT. The variable domain in full, completed from reference TRBV5-4 and TRBJ1-1, reads ETGVTQSPTHLIKTRGQQVTLRCSSQSGHNTVSWYQQALGQGPQFIFQYYREEENGRGNFPPRFSGLQFPNYSSELNVNALELDDSALYLCASTLPGNTEAFFGQGTRLTVV.

The J gene is TRBJ2-1, the V gene TRBV20-1; no firm D call. From germline, CDR1 is DFQATT and CDR2 SNEGSKA (reference sequence). CDR3 length: 12 residues. V shed 4 bases and J shed 5 bases, with 9 bases lying between them. The CDR3 bases are TGCAGTGCTACTGACACACACAATGAGCAGTTCTTC. It yields the protein CSATDTHNEQFF.

The chain uses TRBV9 and TRBJ1-4, with 8 bases aligning to TRBD1. The ends lost 2 bases at V and 4 bases at J; junction bases unmatched: 7. The germline V gene has CDR1 SGDLS and CDR2 YYNGEE. The CDR3 length is 16 residues. The CDR3 spells CASSVSAGQVNEKLFF. The CDR3 DNA is TGTGCCAGCAGCGTTTCGGCGGGACAGGTTAATGAAAAACTGTTTTTT.